A single sample gave rise to the 18 T cell receptor beta chains below, sequenced in a study of T-cell reconstitution after alpha-beta-depleted transplantation in children. For TCRbeta, the library was prepared with unique molecular identifiers. TCRdb re-analysed the PCR reads in MiXCR, keeping a single row per CDR3 protein. Among hundreds of thousands of distinct CDR3 sequences listed, under 9.5% were seen once. Source: PBMCs, mostly from graft donor cells, taken 180 days after TCRalphabeta/CD19-depleted stem cell transplant. The receptors were gathered from a male patient between 10 and 17 years old who had a stem cell transplant for acute lymphoblastic leukemia, so the T cells may come from the graft donor.

This clonotype was detected many times. The chain joins TRBV4-3 to TRBJ1-2; 9 nucleotides match TRBD1. The CDR3 runs 17 residues. With 0 bases clipped from V and 5 bases from J, the junction kept 10 bases outside the gene matches. Germline-derived CDR1 and CDR2 are LGHNA and YSLEER. In DNA form, the CDR3 reads TGCGCCAGCAGCCAAGATAGGGGACAGGGTCATTCGTATGGCTACACCTTC. Residues: CASSQDRGQGHSYGYTF.

This clonotype was detected ten times or more. This chain uses TRBV4-3 with TRBJ2-1, with D uncertain. The CDR3 is 17 residues long. CDR1 and CDR2 from the germline V gene are LGHNA and YSLEER. Deletions cut 2 bases from V and 6 bases from J, with 20 bases between. The CDR3 coding sequence is TGCGCCAGCAGCCAACTTACCGGGTCCCCCCTACTCAATGAGCAGTTCTTC. Encoded protein: CASSQLTGSPLLNEQFF.

This clonotype occurred a few times. This chain connects TRBV14 to TRBJ2-5; D perhaps matches TRBD2 (7 bases). Germline CDR1 and CDR2: SGHDN and FVKESK. The V and J ends lost 4 bases and 1 base respectively, with 22 bases between them. This CDR3 has 18 amino acids. CDR3 nucleotides: TGTGCCAGCAGCCCCCTTGGGGGGGGCCTGGGCCTCCAAGAGACCCAGTACTTC. Its protein product is CASSPLGGGLGLQETQYF.

This clonotype was observed at least ten times. The gene calls are TRBV20-1 and TRBJ2-7, with D uncertain. The CDR3 has 13 residues. V lost 5 bases to trimming and J lost 5 bases, with 16 bases between them. CDR1 and CDR2 (germline): DFQATT, SNEGSKA (reference sequence). The CDR3 DNA is TGCAGTGCTGAGCCTCGGGTCGTCGACGAGCAGTACTTC. This encodes CSAEPRVVDEQYF.

This clonotype was found many times. The chain joins TRBV11-2 to TRBJ2-2; D remains unclear. V lost 4 bases, J lost 5 bases, and 5 bases lay in between. CDR1 SGHAT and CDR2 FQNNGV come from the germline V gene. This CDR3 is 12 amino acids long. CDR3 coding DNA: TGTGCCAGCAGCTGGTATACCGGGGAGCTGTTTTTT. Translating gives CASSWYTGELFF.

This clonotype came up many times. The rearrangement joins TRBV9 to TRBJ1-4; maybe TRBD1 (6 bases). Germline V gives CDR1 SGDLS, CDR2 YYNGEE. Deletions cut 2 bases from V and 1 base from J, with 18 bases between. This CDR3 has 18 amino acids. The CDR3 is CASSVHSRAGETNEKLFF. The CDR3, as DNA: TGTGCCAGCAGCGTCCACTCCCGGGCAGGGGAAACTAATGAAAAACTGTTTTTT.

This clonotype showed up many times. The J gene is TRBJ2-1, the V gene TRBV18; TRBD2 matches 13 bases. The CDR3 runs 19 residues. J gave up 2 bases and V 2 bases, and 9 bases lay outside the gene matches. Germline CDR1 and CDR2: KGHSH and LQKENI. CDR3 nucleotides: TGTGCCAGCTCACCAAGCCGACTAGCGGGGGGCCCTACCTACAATGAGCAGTTCTTC. Translating it yields CASSPSRLAGGPTYNEQFF.

This clonotype was found many times. The chain uses TRBV27 and TRBJ1-3; TRBD1 might be the D (5 bases). The CDR3 consists of 16 residues. Germline CDR1 reads MNHEY; CDR2 reads SMNVEV (reference sequence). V lost 1 base to trimming and J lost 0 bases, with 10 bases between them. CDR3 sequence: CASSLFGGGSGNTIYF. CDR3 sequence (DNA): TGTGCCAGCAGTTTATTCGGGGGAGGCTCTGGAAACACCATATATTTT.

This clonotype was found many times. The rearrangement uses TRBV12-3 or TRBV12-4 and TRBJ1-2, with TRBD1 identical over 7 bases. V was pared by 4 bases and J by 0 bases, with 5 bases of the junction left unmatched. This CDR3 spans 15 amino acids. The CDR3 region is CASSSGQETNYGYTF. In DNA, the CDR3 is TGTGCCAGCAGTTCCGGACAGGAAACTAACTATGGCTACACCTTC.

There are many counts of this clonotype. J is TRBJ2-4 and V is TRBV5-1; no clear D. CDR3 size: 15 residues. Germline V gene data show CDR1 as SGHRS and CDR2 as YFSETQ. V dropped 0 bases and J dropped 8 bases, with 15 bases sitting between them. CDR3 amino acids: CASSLDTTLKYIQYF. The CDR3 nucleotides are TGCGCCAGCAGCTTGGATACTACTTTAAAATACATTCAGTACTTC.

This clonotype was observed at least ten times. The rearrangement links TRBV20-1 to TRBJ1-5, with 12 bases matching TRBD1. V shed 5 bases, J shed 6 bases, and the junction held 5 bases outside the gene matches. Germline V CDR1 and CDR2: DFQATT, SNEGSKA (reference sequence). There are 14 residues in the CDR3. The CDR3 spells CSALGTGGTQPQHF. The CDR3 DNA reads as TGCAGTGCTCTGGGGACAGGGGGCACTCAGCCCCAGCATTTT.

The sample holds many counts of this clonotype. The CDR3 here is CASSQATVSYEQYF. The DNA for the CDR3 is TGTGCCAGCAGCCAAGCGACAGTCTCCTACGAGCAGTACTTC. The rearrangement joins TRBV4-2 to TRBJ2-7, with D perhaps matching TRBD1 (5 bases). V was shortened by 1 base and J by 0 bases, with 7 bases between the two germline ends. This CDR3 is built from 14 residues. The germline gives CDR1 LGHNA, CDR2 YNFKEQ.

This chain connects TRBV4-2 to TRBJ2-1; 9 bases are a match to TRBD2. The CDR3 contains 16 residues. Per germline, CDR1 LGHNA and CDR2 YNFKEQ. The V segment lost 0 bases and the J segment 10 bases; nucleotides outside the gene matches: 10. CDR3 amino acids: CASSQDSSGGWSEQFF. Here the CDR3 DNA reads TGTGCCAGCAGCCAAGATTCCAGCGGGGGGTGGTCGGAGCAGTTCTTC.

The sample holds many counts of this clonotype. The J gene is TRBJ2-5, the V gene TRBV9; D is unclear. CDR1 is SGDLS, CDR2 YYNGEE, per germline. With 0 bases removed from V and 3 bases from J, the gap between germline ends came to 6 bases. The CDR3 has 13 amino acids. Written as DNA, the CDR3 is TGTGCCAGCAGCGTAGGGTCAAAAGAGACCCAGTACTTC. This sequence encodes CASSVGSKETQYF.

For this clonotype: A much more abundant neighbour one base away suggests this may be a read error. The chain carries TRBV6-5 and TRBJ2-3; D not certain. V was pared by 4 bases and J by 5 bases, with 13 bases between. The germline V gene has CDR1 MNHEY and CDR2 SVGAGI. The CDR3 covers 14 residues. Written as DNA, the CDR3 is TGTGCCAGCAGTTCCCGCAGCCCCAGAGATACGCAGTATTTT. Protein: CASSSRSPRDTQYF.

This clonotype has just a few counts. A clone one base away is much larger, so this may be a read error. V is TRBV11-2 and J is TRBJ1-6; 12 positions match TRBD1. The CDR3 contains 19 residues. J gave up 6 bases and V 4 bases, and 13 bases lay outside the gene matches. Germline CDR1 and CDR2: SGHAT and FQNNGV. CDR3 region: CASSSPRGTGGRTNSPLHF. CDR3 nucleotide sequence: TGTGCCAGCAGCTCCCCCCGGGGGACAGGGGGCAGAACTAATTCACCCCTCCACTTT.

On this clonotype: Germline and junction disagree at one end, which may indicate a read error. The chain couples TRBV7-9 to TRBJ1-1; 9 bases align to TRBD1. Germline values: CDR1 SEHNR, CDR2 FQNEAQ (reference sequence). The CDR3 covers 14 residues. The DNA for the CDR3 is TGTGCCAGCAGCCGGGGACAGGGAAACACTGCAGCTTTCTTT. Translating it yields CASSRGQGNTAAFF.

The V call is TRBV5-1, the J call TRBJ1-2; the match to TRBD1 covers 10 bases. There are 17 residues in the CDR3. Germline V gives CDR1 SGHRS, CDR2 YFSETQ. V was clipped by 0 bases and J by 4 bases; unmatched bases: 9. The chain's CDR3 is CASSLAGTGAHTYGYTF. CDR3 in DNA: TGCGCCAGCAGCTTGGCCGGGACAGGGGCCCACACCTATGGCTACACCTTC.